This entry lists 14 T cell receptor beta chains sequenced from one sample in a study of blood T cells in healthy people across ages (dated by TCRdb to about 2015). The library was built by means of 5' RACE. The instrument was an Illumina HiSeq 2500. A second about 7 to 11 cycle PCR used a sample-barcoded 5' primer and a J-beta primer mix. The public sequencing data were trimmed at Q25 with fastp and processed into clonotypes with MiXCR by TCRdb, which kept only in-frame beta chains. CDR3 protein sequences are deduplicated, and each keeps its most common genes and DNA. This sample lists around 820,000 distinct CDR3 sequences; around 25% were detected once. Roughly 3.8% of the sample is taken by the ten largest. These records were also assigned to another study, of T cells of mothers and their children.

The sequenced sample was blood. These receptor sequences come from a boy aged 5-17 years in good health.

This clonotype has a handful of counts. Mismatch with germline at one junction end may stem from a read error. This sequence joins TRBV7-9 and TRBJ2-5; TRBD2 might be the D (5 bases). The J call may be in error: the DNA end matches TRBJ2-7 better. Germline lookup yields CDR1 SEHNR and CDR2 FQNEAQ (reference sequence). The CDR3 loop spans 14 amino acids. CDR3 bases: TGTGCCGGCAGCTTAGAGGGCAACTCCTACGAGCAGTACTTC. As protein: CAGSLEGNSYEQYF.

This rearrangement joins TRBV4-1 to TRBJ1-2, with 9 bases that match TRBD1. From germline, CDR1 is MGHRA and CDR2 YSYEKL. With V trimmed by 0 bases and J by 8 bases, 34 bases remained unmatched. The CDR3 is 24 amino acids. The CDR3 nucleotides read TGCGCCAGCAGCCAAGATATCCCCCCCGGCCCCGGGACAGGGCGGGGGTCTTCCCCAAGGGGCTACACCTTC. It encodes CASSQDIPPGPGTGRGSSPRGYTF.

This clonotype was seen only a few times. A junction end diverges from the germline sequence, so it may reflect a read error. The chain combines TRBV5-1 with TRBJ2-3; the D is unclear. Germline CDR1 SGHRS, CDR2 YFSETQ. This CDR3 is built from 12 residues. This CDR3 is CAGRRATDTQYF. In DNA, the CDR3 is TGCGCCGGCAGACGGGCCACAGATACGCAGTATTTT.

The V and J genes are TRBV20-1 and TRBJ2-1; perhaps TRBD2 as D (6 bases). The CDR3 extends over 14 amino acids. The ends were cut back, 3 bases at V and 10 bases at J, with 19 bases in the middle. Germline V gives CDR1 DFQATT, CDR2 SNEGSKA (reference sequence). CDR3: CSASPGLRLQEQFF. CDR3 nucleotides: TGCAGTGCTAGCCCGGGACTGAGACTACAGGAGCAGTTCTTC.

This clonotype was counted a few times. The V gene is TRBV20-1, the J gene TRBJ2-1; D remains ambiguous. The CDR3 spans 16 residues. Germline V CDR1 and CDR2: DFQATT, SNEGSKA (reference sequence). Deletions cut 4 bases from V and 8 bases from J, with 24 bases between. The CDR3 DNA follows: TGCAGTGCTACACCAATAAGGGCGCCTTCACGCGATGAGCAGTTCTTC. Encoded protein: CSATPIRAPSRDEQFF.

The rearrangement joins TRBV12-3 or TRBV12-4 to TRBJ2-5, with 8 positions matching TRBD2. The ends lost 7 bases at V and 0 bases at J; junction bases unmatched: 7. The CDR3 is 15 amino acids. CDR3 sequence reads: CASTPTSVYQETQYF. The CDR3 region has the DNA TGTGCCAGCACCCCGACTAGCGTGTACCAAGAGACCCAGTACTTC.

The chain has TRBV5-6 and TRBJ2-7; D perhaps matches TRBD2 (6 bases). V was trimmed by 0 bases and J by 7 bases, leaving 17 bases between them. This CDR3 has 15 residues. Germline V gene sequence: CDR1 SGHDT, CDR2 YYEEEE. The CDR3 DNA sequence: TGTGCCAGCAGCTTGGGCGGGATCAGTCCAGAAGAGCAGTACTTC. It yields the protein CASSLGGISPEEQYF.

This clonotype was counted a few times. The chain links TRBV28 to TRBJ2-1, with 8 bases lining up with TRBD1. This CDR3 region has 15 residues. V lost 5 bases and J lost 8; bases outside the gene matches: 11. Per the germline V gene, CDR1 is MDHEN and CDR2 is SYDVKM. The CDR3 DNA follows: TGTGCCAGCAGTAGCCTCAGGGGGCTCTTCGATGAGCAGTTCTTC. It is translated as CASSSLRGLFDEQFF.

This clonotype has more than one count but fewer than ten. This sequence joins TRBV10-3 and TRBJ2-7, with TRBD1 as a possible D gene (6 bases). The germline gives CDR1 ENHRY, CDR2 SYGVKD. The V end was cut by 2 bases, the J end by 3 bases, with 8 bases between. This CDR3 has 13 residues. As DNA, the CDR3 is TGTGCCATCAGTGAGGACAGGTTCTACGAGCAGTACTTC. Amino acid sequence: CAISEDRFYEQYF.

This clonotype showed up many times. The rearrangement links TRBV7-3 to TRBJ2-1; 7 bases map to TRBD1. The V gene end was trimmed by 0 bases and the J gene end by 2 bases; junction bases not matched to a gene: 4. The CDR3 is 16 amino acids. CDR1 is SGHTA and CDR2 is FQGTGA in the germline V gene. The CDR3 sequence: CASSLTGDSPYNEQFF. The CDR3 bases are TGTGCCAGCAGCTTAACGGGGGACAGTCCCTACAATGAGCAGTTCTTC.

This clonotype occurred many times. This chain joins TRBV7-9 and TRBJ2-1; 8 positions match TRBD2. V shed 3 bases, J shed 4 bases, and the junction held 5 bases outside the gene matches. The CDR3 contains 15 residues. Germline CDR1 SEHNR, CDR2 FQNEAQ (reference sequence). The chain's CDR3 is CASSFKLAAYNEQFF. The DNA for the CDR3 is TGTGCCAGCAGCTTTAAACTAGCGGCGTACAATGAGCAGTTCTTC.

The chain combines TRBV4-2 with TRBJ2-7, with D perhaps assigned TRBD1 or TRBD2 (5 bases each). The V end lost 1 base, the J end lost 2 bases, and 15 bases lay between the germline ends. This CDR3 has 16 amino acids. Per germline, CDR1 LGHNA and CDR2 YNFKEQ. DNA for the CDR3: TGTGCCAGCAGCCAAGGGGGGTTGGAGCAGACCTACGAGCAGTACTTC. This codes for CASSQGGLEQTYEQYF.

This clonotype was counted at least ten times. The chain combines TRBV6-5 with TRBJ2-1; D unclear. The CDR3 spans 12 residues. Trimming removed 4 bases at V and 5 bases at J, with 6 bases between. Germline V lookup: CDR1 MNHEY, CDR2 SVGAGI. The CDR3 nucleotides are TGTGCCAGCAGTTTAGGTAACAATGAGCAGTTCTTC. Its protein product is CASSLGNNEQFF.

J is TRBJ1-3 and V is TRBV25-1; tentatively, D is TRBD1 (5 bases). CDR1 and CDR2 from the germline V gene are MGHDK and SYGVNS. The CDR3 length is 15 residues. The V end lost 9 bases, the J end lost 0 bases, and 15 bases lay between the germline ends. The CDR3 spells CARRRTSDSGNTIYF. The CDR3 bases are TGTGCCAGAAGACGGACATCCGACTCTGGAAACACCATATATTTT.